These 8 T cell receptor beta chains came from one sample sequenced in a study of graft-versus-host responses after intestinal transplantation. These TCRs are of unknown antigen specificity. Sequencing used immunoSEQ multiplex PCR; TCRdb keeps in-frame clones, though not all of them. The table records around 89,000 clones, around 92% of them present only once. The specimen comprised unstimulated CD8+ T cells sorted from spleen or lymph node cells, sampled before transplant. These receptors came from a human donor who was the organ donor for an intestinal transplant.

The chain couples TRBV4-3 to TRBJ2-1, with 11 bases fitting TRBD2. There are 17 residues in the CDR3. V shed 1 base, J shed 5 bases, and the junction held 7 bases outside the gene matches. Per germline, CDR1 LGHNA and CDR2 YSLEER. The CDR3 loop is CASSQGAELAGDNEQFF. CDR3 nucleotide sequence: TGCGCCAGCAGCCAAGGGGCGGAACTAGCGGGAGACAATGAGCAGTTCTTC.

The chain recombines TRBV7-6 with TRBJ2-1, with 8 positions matching TRBD1. V was clipped by 5 bases and J by 6 bases; unmatched bases: 6. Looked up from germline, CDR1 is SGHVS and CDR2 is FNYEAQ. The CDR3 covers 14 residues. CDR3 sequence (DNA): TGTGCCAGCAGCATCACAGGGGGAAGCAATGAGCAGTTCTTC. Translating gives CASSITGGSNEQFF.

The chain has TRBV27 and TRBJ2-2, with a tentative D call TRBD2 (6 bases). This CDR3 is built from 13 residues. Germline CDR1 reads MNHEY; CDR2 reads SMNVEV (reference sequence). V was cut by 7 bases and J by 6 bases, with 12 bases left in between. The CDR3: CASTSGAPGELFF. The CDR3, as DNA: TGTGCCAGCACCTCGGGAGCGCCCGGGGAGCTGTTTTTT.

The V call is TRBV18, the J call TRBJ2-7, with TRBD1 matching 8 bases. Looked up from germline, CDR1 is KGHSH and CDR2 is LQKENI. The CDR3 runs 15 residues. V lost 4 bases to trimming and J lost 1 base; unmatched junction nucleotides: 6. CDR3 sequence: CASSQTDRVSYEQYF. In DNA, the CDR3 is TGTGCCAGCTCACAAACGGACAGGGTGTCCTACGAGCAGTACTTC. Looking up the rest from reference TRBV18 and TRBJ2-7 gives the full variable domain: NAGVMQNPRHLVRRRGQEARLRCSPMKGHSHVYWYRQLPEEGLKFMVYLQKENIIDESGMPKERFSAEFPKEGPSILRIQQVVRGDSAAYFCASSQTDRVSYEQYFGPGTRLTVT.

The rearrangement links TRBV5-6 to TRBJ2-4, with D perhaps matching TRBD2 (6 bases). CDR3 length: 15 amino acids. The V and J ends lost 0 bases and 8 bases respectively, with 15 bases between them. Germline V gene data show CDR1 as SGHDT and CDR2 as YYEEEE. The CDR3 DNA is TGTGCCAGCAGCTTGGCTGGGACTCCCTGGGACATTCAGTACTTC. This gives the protein CASSLAGTPWDIQYF.

The chain has TRBV10-3 and TRBJ2-7, with D tentatively TRBD1 (6 bases). V lost 5 bases and J lost 3, with 11 bases in between. CDR1 ENHRY and CDR2 SYGVKD come from the germline V gene. The CDR3 is 13 residues long. The CDR3 region has the DNA TGTGCCATCAGTCATACAGGGAACTACGAGCAGTACTTC. This translates into CAISHTGNYEQYF.

For this clone: Germline is not matched at one junction end, which may reflect a read error. This chain uses TRBV5-1 with TRBJ2-7, with 7 bases aligning to TRBD1. This CDR3 region has 14 residues. The V gene's germline CDR1 is SGHRS and CDR2 YFSETQ. CDR3 sequence: CASTLRGQNYEQYF. CDR3 DNA sequence: TGCGCCAGCACCTTGAGGGGACAGAACTACGAGCAGTACTTC.

V usage is TRBV7-2 and J usage is TRBJ2-5, with TRBD2 matching over 7 bases. CDR3 size: 17 residues. Germline loops: CDR1 SGHTA, CDR2 FQGNSA. The V gene end was trimmed by 2 bases and the J gene end by 3 bases; junction bases not matched to a gene: 12. In DNA form, the CDR3 reads TGTGCCAGCAGCTTAAACCCTCCGGGACTATCTAAAGAGACCCAGTACTTC. It codes for CASSLNPPGLSKETQYF. Based on the CDR3 plus reference TRBV7-2 and TRBJ2-5, the full variable domain is GAGVSQSPSNKVTEKGKDVELRCDPISGHTALYWYRQSLGQGLEFLIYFQGNSAPDKSGLPSDRFSAERTGGSVSTLTIQRTQQEDSAVYLCASSLNPPGLSKETQYFGPGTRLLVL.